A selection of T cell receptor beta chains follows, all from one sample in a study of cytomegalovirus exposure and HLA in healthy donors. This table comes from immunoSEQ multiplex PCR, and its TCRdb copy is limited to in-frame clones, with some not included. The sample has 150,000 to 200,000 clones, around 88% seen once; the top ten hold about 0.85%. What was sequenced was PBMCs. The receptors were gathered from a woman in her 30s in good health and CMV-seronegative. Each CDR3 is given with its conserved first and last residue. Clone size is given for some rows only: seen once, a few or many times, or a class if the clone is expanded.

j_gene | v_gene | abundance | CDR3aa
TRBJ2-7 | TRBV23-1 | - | CASSQPRDRGQGQYF
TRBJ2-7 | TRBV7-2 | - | CASSPRTSGKRYEQYF
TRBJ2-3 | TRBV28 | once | CASSSGGILSFGESDTQYF
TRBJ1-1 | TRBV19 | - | CASTTTGTNTEAFF
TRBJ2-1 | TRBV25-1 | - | CASLSSGLGSYNEQFF
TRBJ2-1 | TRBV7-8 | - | CASSSTSGRVGFRFF
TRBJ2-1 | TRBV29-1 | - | CSVGKREGDNEQFF
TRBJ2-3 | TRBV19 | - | CASSFQGVGSTDTQYF
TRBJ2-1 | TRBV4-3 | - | CASSRHDRGNEQFF
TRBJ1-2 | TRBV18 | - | CASSTRRPGQGASNYGYTF
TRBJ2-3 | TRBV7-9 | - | CASSPLLAAYTDTQYF
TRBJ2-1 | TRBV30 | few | CAHASASYNEQFF
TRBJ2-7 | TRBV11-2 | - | CASGAHGTGQSEQYF
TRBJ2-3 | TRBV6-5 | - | CASSYSTLGGDTQYF
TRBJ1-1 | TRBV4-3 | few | CASSPGTGRSEAFF
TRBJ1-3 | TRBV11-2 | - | CASSLSPFGAGRNPTIYF
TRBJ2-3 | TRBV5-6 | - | CASSLLFQGADTQYF
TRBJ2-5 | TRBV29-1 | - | CSVARQAGETQYF
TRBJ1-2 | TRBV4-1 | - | CASSQDFRAPYGYTF
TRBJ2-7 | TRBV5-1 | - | CASTMGDRGFSYEQYF
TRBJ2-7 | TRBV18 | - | CASSPLAPSSYEQYF
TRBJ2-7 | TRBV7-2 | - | CASSSSWATYEQYF
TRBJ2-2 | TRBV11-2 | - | CASSLAGPNTGELFF
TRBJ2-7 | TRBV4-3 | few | CASSQGAGIGGYEQYF